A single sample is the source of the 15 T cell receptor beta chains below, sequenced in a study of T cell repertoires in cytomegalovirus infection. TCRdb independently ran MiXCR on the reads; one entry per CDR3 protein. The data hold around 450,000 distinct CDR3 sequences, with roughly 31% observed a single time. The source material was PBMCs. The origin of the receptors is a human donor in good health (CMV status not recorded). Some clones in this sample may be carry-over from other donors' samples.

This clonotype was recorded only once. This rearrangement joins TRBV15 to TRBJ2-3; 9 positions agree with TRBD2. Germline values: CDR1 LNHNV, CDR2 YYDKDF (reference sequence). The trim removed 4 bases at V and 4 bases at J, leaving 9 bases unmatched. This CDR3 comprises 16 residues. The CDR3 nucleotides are TGTGCCACCAGCAATGGTCGCGGGGGGGTTTCAGATACGCAGTATTTT. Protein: CATSNGRGGVSDTQYF.

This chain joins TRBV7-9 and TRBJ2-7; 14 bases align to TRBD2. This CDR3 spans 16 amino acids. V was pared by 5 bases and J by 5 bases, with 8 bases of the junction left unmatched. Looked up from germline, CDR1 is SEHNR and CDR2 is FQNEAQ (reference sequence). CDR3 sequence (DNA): TGTGCCAGCAGCCCGGGGACTAGCGGGGGATTAAACGAGCAGTACTTC. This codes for CASSPGTSGGLNEQYF.

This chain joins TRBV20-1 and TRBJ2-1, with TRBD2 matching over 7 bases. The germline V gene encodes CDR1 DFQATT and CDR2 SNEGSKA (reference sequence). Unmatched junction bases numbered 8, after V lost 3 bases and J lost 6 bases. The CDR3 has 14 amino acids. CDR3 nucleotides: TGCAGTGCTAGCGGGGGGATCGGAATCAATGAGCAGTTCTTC. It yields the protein CSASGGIGINEQFF.

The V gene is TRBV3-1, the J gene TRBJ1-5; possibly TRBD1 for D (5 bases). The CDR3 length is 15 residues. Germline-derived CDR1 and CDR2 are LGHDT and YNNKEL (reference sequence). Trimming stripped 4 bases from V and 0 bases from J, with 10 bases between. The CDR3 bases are TGTGCCAGCAGCCGGGACTTCAATAGCAATCAGCCCCAGCATTTT. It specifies CASSRDFNSNQPQHF.

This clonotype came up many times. CDR3: CASSFRSGGATSTDTQYF. The CDR3 DNA reads as TGTGCCAGCAGCTTTCGTAGTGGCGGGGCCACTAGCACAGATACGCAGTATTTT. The V and J genes are TRBV7-8 and TRBJ2-3; D possibly corresponds to TRBD2 (6 bases). Germline V gene sequence: CDR1 SGHVS, CDR2 FQNEAQ. V dropped 3 bases and J dropped 0 bases, with 19 bases sitting between them. CDR3 length: 18 amino acids.

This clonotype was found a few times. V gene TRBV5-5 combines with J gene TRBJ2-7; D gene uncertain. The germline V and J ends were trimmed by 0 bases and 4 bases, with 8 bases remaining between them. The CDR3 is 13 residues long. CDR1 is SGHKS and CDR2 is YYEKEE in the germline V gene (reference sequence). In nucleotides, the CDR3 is TGTGCCAGCAGCTTGGTGACTGGATACGAGCAGTACTTC. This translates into CASSLVTGYEQYF.

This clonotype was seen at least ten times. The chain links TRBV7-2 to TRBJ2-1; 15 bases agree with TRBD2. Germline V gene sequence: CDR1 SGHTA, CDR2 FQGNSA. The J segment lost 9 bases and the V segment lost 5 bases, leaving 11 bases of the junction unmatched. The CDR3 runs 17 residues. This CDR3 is CASSPERGLAGGGEQFF. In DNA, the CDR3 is TGTGCCAGCAGCCCCGAACGGGGACTAGCGGGGGGAGGTGAGCAGTTCTTC.

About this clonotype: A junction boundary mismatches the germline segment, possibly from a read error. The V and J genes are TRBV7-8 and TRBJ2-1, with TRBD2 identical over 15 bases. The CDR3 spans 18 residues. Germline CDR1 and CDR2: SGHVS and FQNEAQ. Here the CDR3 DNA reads TGTGCCAGCAGCCCAACGGGACTAGCGGGGGGATTATACAATGAGCATTTCTTC. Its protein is CASSPTGLAGGLYNEHFF.

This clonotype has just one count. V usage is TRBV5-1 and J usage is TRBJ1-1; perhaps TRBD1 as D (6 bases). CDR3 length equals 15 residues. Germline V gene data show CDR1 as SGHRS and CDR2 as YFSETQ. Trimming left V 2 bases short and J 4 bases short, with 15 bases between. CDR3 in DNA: TGCGCCAGCAGCTTCAACATGGGAGGGGGCACTGAAGCTTTCTTT. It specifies CASSFNMGGGTEAFF.

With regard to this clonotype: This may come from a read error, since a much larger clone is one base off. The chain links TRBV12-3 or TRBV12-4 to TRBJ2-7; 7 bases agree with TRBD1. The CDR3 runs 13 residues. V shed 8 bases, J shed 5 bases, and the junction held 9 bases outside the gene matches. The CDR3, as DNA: TGTGCCAGCCGCCGGGGACAGTGTGACGAGCAGTACTTC. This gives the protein CASRRGQCDEQYF.

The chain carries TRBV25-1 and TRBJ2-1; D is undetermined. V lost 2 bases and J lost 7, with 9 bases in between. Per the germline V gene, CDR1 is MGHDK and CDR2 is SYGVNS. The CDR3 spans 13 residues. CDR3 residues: CASSEGARNEQFF. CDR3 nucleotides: TGTGCCAGCAGTGAAGGCGCCCGGAATGAGCAGTTCTTC.

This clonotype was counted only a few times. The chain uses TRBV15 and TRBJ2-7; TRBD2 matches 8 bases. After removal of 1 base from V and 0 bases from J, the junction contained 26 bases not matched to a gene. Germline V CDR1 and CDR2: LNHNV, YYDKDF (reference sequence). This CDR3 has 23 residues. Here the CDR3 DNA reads TGTGCCACCAGCAGAGTGTCTATCCGGAGGACCCAGCGGGAGACCACATTCTCCTACGAGCAGTACTTC. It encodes CATSRVSIRRTQRETTFSYEQYF.

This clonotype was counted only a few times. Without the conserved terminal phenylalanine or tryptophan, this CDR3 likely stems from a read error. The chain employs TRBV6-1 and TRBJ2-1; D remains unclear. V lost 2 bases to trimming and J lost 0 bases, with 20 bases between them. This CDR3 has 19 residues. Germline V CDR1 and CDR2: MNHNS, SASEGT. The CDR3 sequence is CASSENFVGSRSSYNEQFL. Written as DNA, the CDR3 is TGTGCCAGCAGTGAAAACTTTGTTGGGTCGCGGAGCTCCTACAATGAGCAGTTCTTA.

CDR3 sequence: CASSPGGGSGNTIYF. CDR3 DNA: TGTGCCAGCAGCCCAGGGGGCGGCTCTGGAAACACCATATATTTT. V usage is TRBV7-6 and J usage is TRBJ1-3, with TRBD1 matching over 8 bases. The junction had 3 bases not matched to a gene; V was cut back by 5 bases and J by 0 bases. Germline values: CDR1 SGHVS, CDR2 FNYEAQ. This CDR3 contains 15 residues.

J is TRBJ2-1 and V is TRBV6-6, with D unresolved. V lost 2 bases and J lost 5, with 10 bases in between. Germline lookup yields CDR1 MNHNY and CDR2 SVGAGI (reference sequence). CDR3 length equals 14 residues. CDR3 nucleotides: TGTGCCAGCAGTTACCTGGGCATTAACAATGAGCAGTTCTTC. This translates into CASSYLGINNEQFF.